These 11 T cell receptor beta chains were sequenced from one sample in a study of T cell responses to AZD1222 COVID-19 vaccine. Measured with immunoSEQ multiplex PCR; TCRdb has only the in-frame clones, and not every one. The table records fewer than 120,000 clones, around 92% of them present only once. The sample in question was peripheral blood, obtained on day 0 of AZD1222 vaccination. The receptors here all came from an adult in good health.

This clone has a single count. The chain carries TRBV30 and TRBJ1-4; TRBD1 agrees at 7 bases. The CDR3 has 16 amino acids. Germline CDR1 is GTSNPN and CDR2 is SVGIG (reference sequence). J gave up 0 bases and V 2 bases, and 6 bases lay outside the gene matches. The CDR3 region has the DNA TGTGCCTGGAGTCCTTGGGACAGATCAACTAATGAAAAACTGTTTTTT. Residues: CAWSPWDRSTNEKLFF.

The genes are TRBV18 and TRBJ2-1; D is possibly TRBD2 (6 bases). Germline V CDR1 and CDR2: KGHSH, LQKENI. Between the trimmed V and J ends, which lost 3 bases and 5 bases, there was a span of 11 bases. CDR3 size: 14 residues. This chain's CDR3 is CASSPPTSHNEQFF. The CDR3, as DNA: TGTGCCAGCTCACCGCCGACTAGTCACAATGAGCAGTTCTTC.

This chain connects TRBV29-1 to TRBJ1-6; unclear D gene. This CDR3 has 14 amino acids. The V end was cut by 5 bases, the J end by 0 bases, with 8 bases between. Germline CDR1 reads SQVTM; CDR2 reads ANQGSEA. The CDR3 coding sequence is TGCAGCGTTCAACAGAGCTCCTATAATTCACCCCTCCACTTT. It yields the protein CSVQQSSYNSPLHF.

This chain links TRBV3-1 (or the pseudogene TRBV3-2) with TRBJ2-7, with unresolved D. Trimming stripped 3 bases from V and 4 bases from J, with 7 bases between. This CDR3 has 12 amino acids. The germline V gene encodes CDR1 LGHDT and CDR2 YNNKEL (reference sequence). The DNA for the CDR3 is TGTGCCAGCAGCCACTCTAGATACGAGCAGTACTTC. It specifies CASSHSRYEQYF.

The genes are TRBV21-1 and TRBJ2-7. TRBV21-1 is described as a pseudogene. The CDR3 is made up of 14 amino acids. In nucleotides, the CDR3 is TGTGCCAGCAGCAACCCAGACCCCTCCTACGAGCAGTACTTC. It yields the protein CASSNPDPSYEQYF.

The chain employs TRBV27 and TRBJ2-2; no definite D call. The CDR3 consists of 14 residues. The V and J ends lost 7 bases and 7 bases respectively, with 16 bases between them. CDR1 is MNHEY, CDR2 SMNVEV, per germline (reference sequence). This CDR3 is CASIFGLVGGELFF. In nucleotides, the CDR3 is TGTGCCAGCATCTTCGGGCTTGTGGGCGGGGAGCTGTTTTTT.

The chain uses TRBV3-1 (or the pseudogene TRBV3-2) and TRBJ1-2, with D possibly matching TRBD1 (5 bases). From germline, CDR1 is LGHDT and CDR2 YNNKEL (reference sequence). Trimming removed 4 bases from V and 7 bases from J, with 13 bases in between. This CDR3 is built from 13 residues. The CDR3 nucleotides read TGTGCCAGCAGCCCCGGACAAATTGGTGGCTACACCTTC. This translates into CASSPGQIGGYTF.

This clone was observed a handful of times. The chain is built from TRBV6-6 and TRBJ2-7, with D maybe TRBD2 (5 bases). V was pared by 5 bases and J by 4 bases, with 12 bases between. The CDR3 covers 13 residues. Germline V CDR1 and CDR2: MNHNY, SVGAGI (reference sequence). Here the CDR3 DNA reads TGTGCCAGCAGTCGTACCCTAGCTTACGAGCAGTACTTC. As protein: CASSRTLAYEQYF.

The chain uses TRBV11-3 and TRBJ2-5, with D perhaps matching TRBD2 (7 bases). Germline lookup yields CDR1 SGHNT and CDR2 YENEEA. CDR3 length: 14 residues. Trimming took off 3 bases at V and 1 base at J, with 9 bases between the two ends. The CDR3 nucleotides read TGTGCCAGCAGCTTTAGGGGGGGCCAAGAGACCCAGTACTTC. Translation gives CASSFRGGQETQYF.

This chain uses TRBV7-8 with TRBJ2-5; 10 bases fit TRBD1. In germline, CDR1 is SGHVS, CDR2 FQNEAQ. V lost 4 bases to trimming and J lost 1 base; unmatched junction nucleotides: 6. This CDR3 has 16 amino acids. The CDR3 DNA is TGTGCCAGCAGCTCCCGGACAGGGGGTCTCCAAGAGACCCAGTACTTC. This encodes CASSSRTGGLQETQYF.

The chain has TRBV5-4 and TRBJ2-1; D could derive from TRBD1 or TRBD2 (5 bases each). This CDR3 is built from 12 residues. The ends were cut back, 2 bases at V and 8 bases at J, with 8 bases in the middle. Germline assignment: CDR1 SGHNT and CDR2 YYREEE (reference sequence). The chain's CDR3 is CASSLVGDEQFF. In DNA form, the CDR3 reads TGTGCCAGCAGCTTAGTGGGGGATGAGCAGTTCTTC.